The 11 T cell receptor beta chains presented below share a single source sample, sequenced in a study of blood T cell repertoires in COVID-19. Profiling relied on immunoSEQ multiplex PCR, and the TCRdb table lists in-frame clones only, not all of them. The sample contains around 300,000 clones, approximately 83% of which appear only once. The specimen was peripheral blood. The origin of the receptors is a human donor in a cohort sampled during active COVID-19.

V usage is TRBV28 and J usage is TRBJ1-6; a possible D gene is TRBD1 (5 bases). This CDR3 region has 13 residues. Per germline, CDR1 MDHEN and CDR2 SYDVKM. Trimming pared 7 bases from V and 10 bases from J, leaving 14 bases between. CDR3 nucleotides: TGTGCCAGCACTGACGACAGCCTCTCACCCCTCCACTTT. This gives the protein CASTDDSLSPLHF.

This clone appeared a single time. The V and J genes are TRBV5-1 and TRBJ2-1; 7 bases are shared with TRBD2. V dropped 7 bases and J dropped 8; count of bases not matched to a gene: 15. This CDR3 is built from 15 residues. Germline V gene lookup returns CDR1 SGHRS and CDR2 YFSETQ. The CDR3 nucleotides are TGCGCCAGCTCCCTGGAGAGGGAGGGCCTGGATGAGCAGTTCTTC. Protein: CASSLEREGLDEQFF.

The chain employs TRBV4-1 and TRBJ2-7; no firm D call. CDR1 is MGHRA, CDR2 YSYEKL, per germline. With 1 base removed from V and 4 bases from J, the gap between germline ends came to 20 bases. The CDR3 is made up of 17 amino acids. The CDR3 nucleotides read TGCGCCAGCAGCCAAGTAAGTTTTGAGGCCGCATTGTACGAGCAGTACTTC. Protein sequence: CASSQVSFEAALYEQYF.

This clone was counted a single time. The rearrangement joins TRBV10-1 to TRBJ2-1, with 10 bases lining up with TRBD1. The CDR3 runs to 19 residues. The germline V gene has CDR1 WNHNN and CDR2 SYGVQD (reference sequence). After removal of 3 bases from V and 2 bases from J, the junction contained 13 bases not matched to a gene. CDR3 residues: CASSDRRLSDRGTYNEQFF. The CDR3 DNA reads TGCGCCAGCAGTGACAGAAGGTTATCGGACAGGGGGACCTACAATGAGCAGTTCTTC.

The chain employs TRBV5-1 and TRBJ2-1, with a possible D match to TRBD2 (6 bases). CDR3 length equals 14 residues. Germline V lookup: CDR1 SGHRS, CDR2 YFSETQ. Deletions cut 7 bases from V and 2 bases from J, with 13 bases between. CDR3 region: CASLPGEAYNEQFF. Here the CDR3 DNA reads TGCGCCAGCCTCCCGGGAGAGGCCTACAATGAGCAGTTCTTC.

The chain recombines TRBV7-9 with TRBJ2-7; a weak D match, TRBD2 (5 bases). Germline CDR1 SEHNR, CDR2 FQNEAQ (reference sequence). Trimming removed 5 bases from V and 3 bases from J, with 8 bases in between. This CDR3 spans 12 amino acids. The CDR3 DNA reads TGTGCCAGCAGCCAAGGACTCTACGAGCAGTACTTC. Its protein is CASSQGLYEQYF. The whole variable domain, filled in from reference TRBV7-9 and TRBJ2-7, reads DTGVSQNPRHKITKRGQNVTFRCDPISEHNRLYWYRQTLGQGPEFLTYFQNEAQLEKSRLLSDRFSAERPKGSFSTLEIQRTEQGDSAMYLCASSQGLYEQYFGPGTRLTVT.

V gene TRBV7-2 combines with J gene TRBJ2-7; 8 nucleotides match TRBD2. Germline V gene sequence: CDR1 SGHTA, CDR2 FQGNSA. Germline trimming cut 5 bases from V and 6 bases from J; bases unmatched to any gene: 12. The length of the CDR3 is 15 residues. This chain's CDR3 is CASSPGGGVRSEQYF. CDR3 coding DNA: TGTGCCAGCAGCCCCGGGGGGGGAGTGCGAAGCGAGCAGTACTTC.

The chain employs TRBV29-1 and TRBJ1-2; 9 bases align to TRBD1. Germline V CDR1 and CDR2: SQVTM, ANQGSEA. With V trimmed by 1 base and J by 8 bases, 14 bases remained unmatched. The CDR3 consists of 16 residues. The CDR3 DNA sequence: TGCAGCGTTGAAGGTTTGGGGAGCAGGACAGGGGACGGCTACACCTTC. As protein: CSVEGLGSRTGDGYTF.

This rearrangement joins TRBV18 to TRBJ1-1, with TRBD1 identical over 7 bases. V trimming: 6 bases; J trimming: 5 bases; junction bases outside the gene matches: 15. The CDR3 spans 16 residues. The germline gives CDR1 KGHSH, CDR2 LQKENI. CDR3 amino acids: CASSSTGLVEGTEAFF. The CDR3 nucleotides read TGTGCCAGCTCGTCGACAGGGCTAGTGGAGGGGACTGAAGCTTTCTTT.

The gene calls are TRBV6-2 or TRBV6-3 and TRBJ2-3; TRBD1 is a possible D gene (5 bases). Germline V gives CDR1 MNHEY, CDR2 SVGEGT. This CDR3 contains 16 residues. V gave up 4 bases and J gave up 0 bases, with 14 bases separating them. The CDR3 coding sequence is TGTGCCAGCAGTTTGGGGCGTACATCAAGCACAGATACGCAGTATTTT. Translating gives CASSLGRTSSTDTQYF.

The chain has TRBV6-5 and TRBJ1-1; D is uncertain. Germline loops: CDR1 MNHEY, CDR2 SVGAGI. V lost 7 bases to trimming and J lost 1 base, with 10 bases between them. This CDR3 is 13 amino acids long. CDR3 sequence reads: CASKQRSNTEAFF. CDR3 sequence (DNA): TGTGCCAGCAAGCAGAGGTCGAACACTGAAGCTTTCTTT.